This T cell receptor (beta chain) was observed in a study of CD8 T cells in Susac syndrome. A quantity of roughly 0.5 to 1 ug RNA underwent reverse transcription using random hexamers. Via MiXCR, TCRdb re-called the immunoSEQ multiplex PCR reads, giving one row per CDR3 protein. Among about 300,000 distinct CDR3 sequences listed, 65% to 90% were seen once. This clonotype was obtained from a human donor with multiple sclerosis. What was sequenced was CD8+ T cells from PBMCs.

This chain's CDR3 is CASSEGTAYSNQPQHF. The CDR3 DNA follows: TGTGCCAGCAGTGAGGGGACAGCTTATAGCAATCAGCCCCAGCATTTT. This chain joins TRBV25-1 and TRBJ1-5; 7 bases align to TRBD1. V dropped 3 bases and J dropped 0; count of bases not matched to a gene: 5. The CDR3 has 16 residues. Looked up from germline, CDR1 is MGHDK and CDR2 is SYGVNS.